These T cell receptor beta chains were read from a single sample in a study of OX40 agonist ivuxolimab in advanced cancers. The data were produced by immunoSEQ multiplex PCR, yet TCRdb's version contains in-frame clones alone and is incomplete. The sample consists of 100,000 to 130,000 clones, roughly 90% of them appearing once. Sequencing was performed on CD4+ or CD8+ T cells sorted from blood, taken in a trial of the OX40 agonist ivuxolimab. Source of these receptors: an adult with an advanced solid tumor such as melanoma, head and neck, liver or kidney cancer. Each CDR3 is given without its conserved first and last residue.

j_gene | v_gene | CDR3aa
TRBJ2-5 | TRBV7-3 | ASSVNGGSETQY
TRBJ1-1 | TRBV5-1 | ASSSGTLNTEAF
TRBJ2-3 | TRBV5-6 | ASSLMVLAGGQGTDTQY
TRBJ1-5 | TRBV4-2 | ASSQDFLGSNQPQH
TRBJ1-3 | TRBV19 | ASSRRTGNTIY
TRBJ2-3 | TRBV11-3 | ASSFEGTVTDTQY
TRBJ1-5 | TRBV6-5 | ASSPDRVRNQPQH
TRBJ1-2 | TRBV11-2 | ASSLSSANYGYT
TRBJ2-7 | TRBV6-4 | ASPDRLALYRGEQY
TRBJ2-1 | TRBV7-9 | ASGEGANNEQF
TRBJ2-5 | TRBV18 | ASSLLLAGVWQETQY
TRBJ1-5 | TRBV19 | ASSIGGRNNQPQH
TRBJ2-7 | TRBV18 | ASSPEGYEQY
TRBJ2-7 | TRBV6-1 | ASSAQGYEQY
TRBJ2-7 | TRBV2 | ASRYSGGRDEQY
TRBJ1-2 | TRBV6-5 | ASSYGLSYGYT
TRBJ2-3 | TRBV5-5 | ASSLVAGEVTDTQY
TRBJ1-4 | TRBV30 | AWSRPGQGLGKLF
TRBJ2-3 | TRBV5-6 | ASTPRGRASDTQY
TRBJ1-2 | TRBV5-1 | ASSPGQGYAGYT
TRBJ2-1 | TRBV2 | ASRASGLPSREQF
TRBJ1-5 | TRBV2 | ASSGGLWQPQH
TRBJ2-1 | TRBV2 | ASIFQRANNEQF
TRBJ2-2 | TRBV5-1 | ASSLAGSGRELF
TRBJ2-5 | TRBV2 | ASEAGGSQTQY
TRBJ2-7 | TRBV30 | AWKSAGTGVFEQY
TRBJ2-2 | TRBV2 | ASSPTSGTTGELF
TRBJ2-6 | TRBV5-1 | ASSLGNVLT
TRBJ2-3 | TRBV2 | ASSPTTDTQY
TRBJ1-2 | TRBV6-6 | ATDGRNYGYT
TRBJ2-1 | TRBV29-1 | SVASGTNEQF
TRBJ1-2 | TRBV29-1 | STGQDRDYGYT
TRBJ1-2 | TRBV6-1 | ASSEGPRYGYT
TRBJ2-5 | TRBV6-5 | ASSYSNGLQETQY
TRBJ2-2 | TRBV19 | ASTKGQGDTGELF
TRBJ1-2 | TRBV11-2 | ASSIGQFLNYGYT
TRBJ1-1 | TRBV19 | ASTPGQGPTEAF
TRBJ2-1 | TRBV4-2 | ASSQDGRESNEQF
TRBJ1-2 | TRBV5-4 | ASSLAEGDGYT
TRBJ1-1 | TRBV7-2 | ASSLSLATEAF
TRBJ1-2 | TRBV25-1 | ASSPARGTYGYT
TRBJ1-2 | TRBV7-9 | ASTTLVPGGFYT
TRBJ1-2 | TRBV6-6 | ASSYLDDHNYGYT
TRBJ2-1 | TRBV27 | ASSLLGTSGSVLRRSYNEQF